What follows are 21 T cell receptor beta chains derived from one specimen sequenced in a study of beta chain features in type 1 diabetes. Antigens of these TCRs are unknown. Study-level results: TCRB CDR3s from Type 1 diabetes patients were moderately but significantly shorter in all four CD4+ subsets.

The investigators reverse transcribed all of the isolated RNA, so they sequenced expressed TCRB transcripts. Profiling relied on immunoSEQ multiplex PCR, and the TCRdb table lists in-frame clones only, not all of them. In the table there are fewer than 350,000 clones, roughly 15% of which are singletons. Sequenced: naive CD4+ T cells from blood. These receptors were taken from a man aged 18 to 30 with type 1 diabetes.

J is TRBJ1-5 and V is TRBV28; D is uncertain. The germline gives CDR1 MDHEN, CDR2 SYDVKM. Trimming left V 4 bases short and J 7 bases short, with 11 bases between. This CDR3 is built from 13 residues. The DNA of the CDR3 is TGTGCCAGCAGTTATATGGCGCGGCAGCCCCAGCATTTT. Its protein is CASSYMARQPQHF.

This clone occurred a few times. Written as DNA, the CDR3 is TGTGCCAGCAGCGGGGGAGGGTCCTACAATGAGCAGTTCTTC. It codes for CASSGGGSYNEQFF. The V call is TRBV11-3, the J call TRBJ2-1, with 7 positions matching TRBD2. With V trimmed by 5 bases and J by 1 base, 2 bases remained unmatched. Germline loops: CDR1 SGHNT, CDR2 YENEEA. The CDR3 is 14 amino acids. Drawing the rest from reference TRBV11-3 and TRBJ2-1, the complete variable domain is EAGVVQSPRYKIIEKKQPVAFWCNPISGHNTLYWYLQNLGQGPELLIRYENEEAVDDSQLPKDRFSAERLKGVDSTLKIQPAELGDSAVYLCASSGGGSYNEQFFGPGTRLTVL.

This rearrangement joins TRBV19 to TRBJ1-1; TRBD1 might be the D (6 bases). V lost 8 bases and J 6 bases, leaving 19 bases between the germline ends. In germline, CDR1 is LNHDA, CDR2 SQIVND (reference sequence). The CDR3 totals 14 residues. CDR3 loop: CASDTGTPFAEAFF. As DNA, the CDR3 is TGTGCCAGTGATACCGGGACACCCTTTGCTGAAGCTTTCTTT.

In this sample, this clone turned up a few times. The chain recombines TRBV7-2 with TRBJ2-3; 8 bases map to TRBD2. The CDR3 consists of 15 residues. Germline V lookup: CDR1 SGHTA, CDR2 FQGNSA. V lost 6 bases, J lost 5 bases, and 10 bases stayed unmatched. CDR3 DNA: TGTGCCAGCAGGGGACCGGGACTAGTTAAAGATACGCAGTATTTT. Protein: CASRGPGLVKDTQYF.

The rearrangement uses TRBV7-7 and TRBJ2-1; 10 nucleotides line up with TRBD2. This CDR3 region has 15 residues. V lost 2 bases to trimming and J lost 4 bases; unmatched junction nucleotides: 2. The germline V gene encodes CDR1 SSHAT and CDR2 FNYEAQ (reference sequence). As DNA, the CDR3 is TGTGCCAGCAGCTTAACTAGCGGGGTATACAATGAGCAGTTCTTC. Its protein is CASSLTSGVYNEQFF.

This clone was counted a few times. The chain is built from TRBV19 and TRBJ2-1; 10 positions agree with TRBD2. The CDR3 loop spans 13 amino acids. V lost 5 bases to trimming and J lost 15 bases; unmatched junction nucleotides: 10. Germline V CDR1 and CDR2: LNHDA, SQIVND (reference sequence). The CDR3, as DNA: TGTGCCAGTAGTGACCCTAGCGGGAGAGGGATGTTCTTC. It is translated as CASSDPSGRGMFF. The full variable domain, its missing parts supplied by reference TRBV19 and TRBJ2-1, is DGGITQSPKYLFRKEGQNVTLSCEQNLNHDAMYWYRQDPGQGLRLIYYSQIVNDFQKGDIAEGYSVSREKKESFPLTVTSAQKNPTAFYLCASSDPSGRGMFFGPGTRLTVL.

This rearrangement joins TRBV7-9 to TRBJ2-7; 9 nucleotides align to TRBD1. CDR3 size: 14 residues. Germline CDR1 and CDR2: SEHNR and FQNEAQ (reference sequence). V trimming: 5 bases; J trimming: 3 bases; junction bases outside the gene matches: 5. Here the CDR3 DNA reads TGTGCCAGCAGCCTCCGGGACAGGGACTACGAGCAGTACTTC. It codes for CASSLRDRDYEQYF.

The J gene is TRBJ2-1, the V gene TRBV2; 7 positions agree with TRBD1. This CDR3 region has 13 residues. Germline V gives CDR1 SNHLY, CDR2 FYNNEI. V trimming: 8 bases; J trimming: 4 bases; junction bases outside the gene matches: 5. The chain's CDR3 is CASSRDSYNEQFF. The CDR3 bases are TGTGCCAGCTCACGGGACAGTTACAATGAGCAGTTCTTC. Together with reference TRBV2 and TRBJ2-1, the CDR3 gives the full variable domain: EPEVTQTPSHQVTQMGQEVILRCVPISNHLYFYWYRQILGQKVEFLVSFYNNEISEKSEIFDDQFSVERPDGSNFTLKIRSTKLEDSAMYFCASSRDSYNEQFFGPGTRLTVL.

This chain links TRBV2 with TRBJ2-1; 9 nucleotides align to TRBD2. Losses at the gene ends were 6 bases for V and 5 bases for J; bases not matched to a gene: 8. The CDR3 consists of 15 residues. CDR1 and CDR2 from the germline V gene are SNHLY and FYNNEI. CDR3 protein: CASRPGGRAHNEQFF. CDR3 DNA sequence: TGTGCCAGCAGGCCTGGCGGGAGGGCCCACAATGAGCAGTTCTTC.

The V and J genes are TRBV11-2 and TRBJ2-1; 12 bases fit TRBD2. V shed 3 bases, J shed 7 bases, and the junction held 4 bases outside the gene matches. The CDR3 runs 15 residues. Germline assignment: CDR1 SGHAT and CDR2 FQNNGV. The CDR3 spells CASSLTSGSLNEQFF. CDR3 DNA sequence: TGTGCCAGCAGCTTGACTAGCGGGAGTTTAAATGAGCAGTTCTTC.

As for this clone: This CDR3 is also generated by other DNA sequences in the sample. The chain carries TRBV28 and TRBJ2-7; perhaps TRBD1 as D (5 bases). The CDR3 has 12 residues. CDR1 and CDR2 from the germline V gene are MDHEN and SYDVKM. Trimming took 5 bases from V and 3 from J, leaving 8 bases between them. CDR3 coding DNA: TGTGCCAGCAGTCTAGACAGCTACGAGCAGTACTTC. Translated, it gives CASSLDSYEQYF.

This rearrangement joins TRBV10-3 to TRBJ2-3; 9 bases line up with TRBD1. Germline trimming cut 7 bases from V and 0 bases from J; bases unmatched to any gene: 8. Germline CDR1 ENHRY, CDR2 SYGVKD. The CDR3 totals 16 residues. The CDR3 DNA follows: TGTGCCATCACCGAACAGGGGGCCCTCAGCACAGATACGCAGTATTTT. It specifies CAITEQGALSTDTQYF.

The chain has TRBV5-1 and TRBJ2-3, with 7 bases matching TRBD1. J lost 6 bases, V lost 4 bases, and 2 bases had no gene match. Germline CDR1 SGHRS, CDR2 YFSETQ. This CDR3 region has 12 residues. The CDR3 region is CASSGGQDTQYF. For the CDR3, the DNA is TGCGCCAGCAGCGGGGGACAGGATACGCAGTATTTT.

This clone appeared a few times. V usage is TRBV2 and J usage is TRBJ2-7; 9 positions agree with TRBD1. CDR3 length equals 19 residues. The germline V gene encodes CDR1 SNHLY and CDR2 FYNNEI. V gave up 7 bases and J gave up 0 bases; unmatched junction bases: 19. CDR3 sequence reads: CASTWNKYRGRSSSYEQYF. The CDR3 DNA is TGTGCCAGCACCTGGAATAAGTACAGGGGGCGATCGAGCTCCTACGAGCAGTACTTC.

This chain joins TRBV5-1 and TRBJ2-7; a weak D match, TRBD1 (5 bases). The CDR3 sequence is 12 residues long. The germline V and J ends were trimmed by 7 bases and 5 bases, with 13 bases remaining between them. CDR1 and CDR2 (germline): SGHRS, YFSETQ. CDR3 DNA sequence: TGCGCCAGCCCTAATAGGGGCCACGAGCAGTACTTC. It specifies CASPNRGHEQYF.

This clone showed up just a few times. The chain uses TRBV11-2 and TRBJ2-2, with D tentatively TRBD1 (5 bases). The germline V gene has CDR1 SGHAT and CDR2 FQNNGV. V lost 5 bases to trimming and J lost 4 bases, with 11 bases between them. The CDR3 consists of 14 residues. DNA for the CDR3: TGTGCCAGCAGCACAAGGACATCCACCGGGGAGCTGTTTTTT. Its protein is CASSTRTSTGELFF.

This clone was observed a few times. The chain carries TRBV2 and TRBJ2-3, with D possibly TRBD1 on 5 matching bases. This CDR3 region has 16 residues. V was cut by 5 bases and J by 2 bases, with 17 bases left in between. Germline V gene sequence: CDR1 SNHLY, CDR2 FYNNEI. The CDR3 nucleotides read TGTGCCAGCAGTACCGTCGGGTTTGGGGCCACAGATACGCAGTATTTT. Amino acids: CASSTVGFGATDTQYF.

V usage is TRBV7-9 and J usage is TRBJ2-3; tentative D call: TRBD2 (6 bases). CDR3 size: 15 residues. Trimming removed 6 bases at V and 4 bases at J, with 17 bases between. Germline loops: CDR1 SEHNR, CDR2 FQNEAQ (reference sequence). CDR3 bases: TGTGCCAGCAGTCAAATAGCGGCTGGGGCAGATACGCAGTATTTT. Protein: CASSQIAAGADTQYF.

This clone was detected only a few times. The V gene is TRBV7-9, the J gene TRBJ2-1; 9 bases map to TRBD2. Germline CDR1 reads SEHNR; CDR2 reads FQNEAQ (reference sequence). With V trimmed by 3 bases and J by 5 bases, 2 bases remained unmatched. This CDR3 has 14 residues. CDR3 residues: CASSFSGRNNEQFF. The CDR3 DNA follows: TGTGCCAGCAGCTTCAGCGGGAGGAACAATGAGCAGTTCTTC.

This clone was seen only a few times. The chain links TRBV28 to TRBJ1-5, with TRBD1 matching 9 bases. CDR3 length: 15 residues. In germline, CDR1 is MDHEN, CDR2 SYDVKM. V lost 10 bases to trimming and J lost 3 bases; unmatched junction nucleotides: 10. The chain's CDR3 is CAINTGTGNNQPQHF. CDR3 DNA sequence: TGTGCCATCAACACCGGGACAGGGAACAATCAGCCCCAGCATTTT.

The chain has TRBV29-1 and TRBJ2-4; no reliable D call. CDR1 and CDR2 from the germline V gene are SQVTM and ANQGSEA. This CDR3 has 15 residues. Trimming took off 4 bases at V and 5 bases at J, with 18 bases between the two ends. CDR3 residues: CSVVGSPRSQNIQYF. Here the CDR3 DNA reads TGCAGCGTTGTTGGGTCCCCTCGGAGTCAAAACATTCAGTACTTC.